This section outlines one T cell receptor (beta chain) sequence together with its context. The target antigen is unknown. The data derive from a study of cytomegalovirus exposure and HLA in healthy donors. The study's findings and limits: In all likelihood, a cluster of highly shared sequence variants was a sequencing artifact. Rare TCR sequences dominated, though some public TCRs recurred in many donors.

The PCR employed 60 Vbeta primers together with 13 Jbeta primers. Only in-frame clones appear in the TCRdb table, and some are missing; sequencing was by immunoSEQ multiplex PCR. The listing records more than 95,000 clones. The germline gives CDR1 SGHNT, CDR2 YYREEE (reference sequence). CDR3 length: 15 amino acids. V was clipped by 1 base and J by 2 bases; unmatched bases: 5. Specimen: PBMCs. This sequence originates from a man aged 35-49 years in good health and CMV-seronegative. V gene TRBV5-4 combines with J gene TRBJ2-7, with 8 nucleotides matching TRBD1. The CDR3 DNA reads TGTGCCAGCAGCTTGCCGGGACAGGCGGCCTACGAGCAGTACTTC. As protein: CASSLPGQAAYEQYF.